The 18 T cell receptor beta chains listed next were all sequenced from one sample in a study of T cells in Graves' hyperthyroidism and ophthalmopathy. Amplified TCR beta CDR3 regions came from RNA transcripts. In the first-round RT-PCR of the TCR CDR3, the HTBI primer set was used. Via MiXCR, TCRdb re-called the multiplex PCR reads, giving one row per CDR3 protein. The data hold some 600,000 distinct CDR3 sequences, with 14% observed a single time. Source material: blood. The receptors here all came from a woman in her thirties with Graves' hyperthyroidism that later progressed to Graves' ophthalmopathy.

The sample holds many counts of this clonotype. V and J are TRBV19 and TRBJ2-2; either TRBD1 or TRBD2 may fit D (6 bases each). This CDR3 has 14 residues. Trimming took 5 bases from V and 1 from J, leaving 8 bases between them. Germline values: CDR1 LNHDA, CDR2 SQIVND (reference sequence). The CDR3 reads CASSGGQNTGELFF. CDR3 nucleotides: TGTGCCAGTAGTGGGGGGCAGAACACCGGGGAGCTGTTTTTT.

This clonotype was counted only a few times. The chain has TRBV11-2 and TRBJ1-4; no clear D gene. V lost 1 base and J 7 bases, leaving 13 bases between the germline ends. CDR3 length equals 15 residues. Germline CDR1 and CDR2: SGHAT and FQNNGV. The CDR3 protein is CASSLGMGSREKLFF. In DNA form, the CDR3 reads TGTGCCAGCAGCTTAGGCATGGGATCTCGTGAAAAACTGTTTTTT. Based on the CDR3 plus reference TRBV11-2 and TRBJ1-4, the full variable domain is EAGVAQSPRYKIIEKRQSVAFWCNPISGHATLYWYQQILGQGPKLLIQFQNNGVVDDSQLPKDRFSAERLKGVDSTLKIQPAKLEDSAVYLCASSLGMGSREKLFFGSGTQLSVL.

As concerns this clonotype: Given a much more abundant clone one base away, this may be a read error. V and J are TRBV12-3 or TRBV12-4 and TRBJ1-3; a possible D gene is TRBD1 (5 bases). The CDR3 extends over 14 amino acids. CDR3 sequence: CASRTVNSGSTIYF. The CDR3 DNA reads as TGTGCCAGCAGGACAGTCAACTCTGGAAGCACCATATATTTT.

On this clonotype: At one end, the junction sequence differs from germline, possibly due to a read error. The chain carries TRBV3-1 and TRBJ1-1; D is unresolved. The CDR3 runs 17 residues. Germline CDR1 is LGHDT and CDR2 is YNNKEL (reference sequence). The CDR3 here is CASSQDRRPQANTEASF. DNA for the CDR3: TGTGCCAGCAGCCAAGATAGGCGCCCCCAGGCGAACACTGAAGCTTCCTTT.

This clonotype came up many times. V is TRBV7-8 and J is TRBJ1-2; TRBD1 aligns across 7 bases. The CDR3 has 14 residues. Per the germline V gene, CDR1 is SGHVS and CDR2 is FQNEAQ. V lost 6 bases, J lost 5 bases, and 9 bases stayed unmatched. As DNA, the CDR3 is TGTGCCAGCAGATCCGGGACAGAAGTATATGGCTACACCTTC. Amino acid sequence: CASRSGTEVYGYTF.

This clonotype was counted a single time. The chain couples TRBV28 to TRBJ2-2, with TRBD1 matching over 8 bases. This CDR3 is 14 amino acids long. Germline CDR1 and CDR2: MDHEN and SYDVKM. V lost 4 bases and J lost 5; bases outside the gene matches: 3. The CDR3 is CASSWNRGTGELFF. The CDR3 nucleotides read TGTGCCAGCAGTTGGAACAGGGGGACCGGGGAGCTGTTTTTT.

The rearrangement uses TRBV9 and TRBJ2-7; 9 bases agree with TRBD1. Looked up from germline, CDR1 is SGDLS and CDR2 is YYNGEE. The CDR3 totals 15 residues. J gave up 1 base and V 3 bases, and 5 bases lay outside the gene matches. This CDR3 is CASSARDRESYEQYF. The CDR3 region has the DNA TGTGCCAGCAGCGCGAGGGACAGGGAATCCTACGAGCAGTACTTC.

In the case of this clonotype: Since the CDR3 does not end with the conserved phenylalanine or tryptophan, this likely comes from a read error. The DNA is omitted, as the CDR3 cannot be located on it reliably, and the CDR3 follows TCRdb's listing. J is TRBJ1-5 and V is TRBV20-1. The CDR3 spans 14 residues, counting both ends. Germline loops: CDR1 DFQATT, CDR2 SNEGSKA (reference sequence). CDR3: CSARQTSSNQPLHV.

The sample holds many counts of this clonotype. CDR3 bases: TGTGCCAGTAGTTTCCCCACGCTCGGAAACACCATATATTTT. Amino acids: CASSFPTLGNTIYF. The chain links TRBV19 to TRBJ1-3; the D is unclear. The CDR3 is 14 residues long. Germline loops: CDR1 LNHDA, CDR2 SQIVND (reference sequence). Trimming cost V 5 bases and J 4 bases, with 12 bases left between them.

The J gene is TRBJ2-5, the V gene TRBV20-1; perhaps TRBD1 as D (5 bases). Germline assignment: CDR1 DFQATT and CDR2 SNEGSKA (reference sequence). Between the trimmed V and J ends, which lost 4 bases and 5 bases, there was a span of 11 bases. This CDR3 comprises 12 residues. The CDR3: CSATRGLETQYF. The CDR3 nucleotides read TGCAGTGCTACTAGGGGCTTGGAGACCCAGTACTTC.

This chain connects TRBV2 to TRBJ2-5; D could derive from TRBD1 or TRBD2 (5 bases each). Trimming took off 10 bases at V and 4 bases at J, with 22 bases between the two ends. The germline gives CDR1 SNHLY, CDR2 FYNNEI. The CDR3 is made up of 15 amino acids. The CDR3 sequence is CAIVTTIGDRETQYF. The CDR3, as DNA: TGTGCCATCGTTACGACTATCGGGGACCGAGAGACCCAGTACTTC.

This clonotype was detected ten times or more. This CDR3 reads CASSPPTGTVSYEQYF. The CDR3 coding sequence is TGTGCCAGCTCACCACCTACCGGGACGGTGTCCTACGAGCAGTACTTC. The V gene is TRBV18, the J gene TRBJ2-7; D is possibly TRBD1 or TRBD2 (5 bases each). The V gene's germline CDR1 is KGHSH and CDR2 LQKENI. CDR3 length: 16 amino acids. V was trimmed by 0 bases and J by 1 base, leaving 13 bases between them.

In this sample, this clonotype turned up many times. The chain couples TRBV11-3 to TRBJ1-2; tentative D call: TRBD1 (5 bases). V was clipped by 5 bases and J by 3 bases, with 13 bases between them. The CDR3 loop spans 14 amino acids. In germline, CDR1 is SGHNT, CDR2 YENEEA. The CDR3 protein is CASSDSGTDYGYTF. The CDR3 nucleotides read TGTGCCAGCAGCGACTCCGGGACGGACTATGGCTACACCTTC.

The table lists this clonotype with many counts. This chain connects TRBV5-5 to TRBJ1-1; D is unresolved. Germline V CDR1 and CDR2: SGHKS, YYEKEE (reference sequence). The CDR3 runs to 13 residues. Trimming took 4 bases from V and 4 from J, leaving 11 bases between them. The CDR3 DNA sequence: TGTGCCAGCAGCCTGGCCGTTCCCACTGAAGCTTTCTTT. It specifies CASSLAVPTEAFF.

This clonotype has at least ten counts. CDR3 nucleotides: TGTGCCAGCAGTGAAATGCCAGGGGGCGAGCAGTACTTC. Encoded protein: CASSEMPGGEQYF. The genes are TRBV6-1 and TRBJ2-7; 7 bases align to TRBD1. V was clipped by 2 bases and J by 6 bases; unmatched bases: 4. The CDR3 totals 13 residues. CDR1 and CDR2 from the germline V gene are MNHNS and SASEGT.

The gene calls are TRBV12-5 and TRBJ2-1; weak D call: TRBD2 (6 bases). This CDR3 has 15 amino acids. The germline gives CDR1 LGHNT, CDR2 FRNRAP. Between the trimmed V and J ends, which lost 5 bases and 5 bases, there was a span of 16 bases. CDR3 residues: CASGLTTRGDNEQFF. CDR3 sequence (DNA): TGTGCTAGTGGTCTCACGACTAGGGGTGACAATGAGCAGTTCTTC. Drawing the rest from reference TRBV12-5 and TRBJ2-1, the complete variable domain is DARVTQTPRHKVTEMGQEVTMRCQPILGHNTVFWYRQTMMQGLELLAYFRNRAPLDDSGMPKDRFSAEMPDATLATLKIQPSEPRDSAVYFCASGLTTRGDNEQFFGPGTRLTVL.

This clonotype was observed a handful of times. A much larger clone differs from this one at a single base, so this may be a read error. V gene TRBV28 combines with J gene TRBJ2-7; TRBD2 agrees at 7 bases. The tail of the sequence fits TRBJ2-1 better, so the J call may be wrong. CDR1 is MDHEN and CDR2 is SYDVKM in the germline V gene. The CDR3 sequence is 15 residues long. The CDR3 bases are TGTGCCAGCAGTTTAGCGGGAGCCCAATCCTACGAGCAGTTCTTC. It encodes CASSLAGAQSYEQFF.

A few counts support this clonotype. A clone one base away is much larger, so this may be a read error. This chain links TRBV20-1 with TRBJ1-1, with unresolved D. The CDR3 consists of 13 residues. In germline, CDR1 is DFQATT, CDR2 SNEGSKA (reference sequence). CDR3 DNA: TGCAGTGCTAGGAAACAGTTAGACACTGAAGCTTCCTTT. Encoded protein: CSARKQLDTEASF.